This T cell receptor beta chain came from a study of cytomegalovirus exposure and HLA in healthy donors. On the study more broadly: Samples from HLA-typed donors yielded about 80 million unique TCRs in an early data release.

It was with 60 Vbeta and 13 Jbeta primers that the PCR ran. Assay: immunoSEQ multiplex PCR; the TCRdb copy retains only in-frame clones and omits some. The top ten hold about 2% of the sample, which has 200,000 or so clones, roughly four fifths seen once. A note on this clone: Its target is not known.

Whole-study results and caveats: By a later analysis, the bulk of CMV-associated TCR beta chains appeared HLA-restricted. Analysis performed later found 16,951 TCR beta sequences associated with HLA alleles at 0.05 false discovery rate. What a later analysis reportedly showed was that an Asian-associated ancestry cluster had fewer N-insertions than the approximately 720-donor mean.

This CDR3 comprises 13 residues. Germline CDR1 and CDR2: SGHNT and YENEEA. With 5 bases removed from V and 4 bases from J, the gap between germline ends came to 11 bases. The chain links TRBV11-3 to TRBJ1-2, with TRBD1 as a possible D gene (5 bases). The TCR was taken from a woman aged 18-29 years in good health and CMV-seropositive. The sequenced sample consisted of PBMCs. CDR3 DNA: TGTGCCAGCAGCCCCAGGGTCCCCTATGGCTACACCTTC. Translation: CASSPRVPYGYTF.